These 26 T cell receptor beta chains originate from one sample sequenced in a study of post-analysis software for immune sequencing data. Study-wide results and limits: Controls showed lower frequencies than patients for five TRBV segments, and TRBV5-6, TRBV5-1 and TRBV20-1 were among these.

Presence of unique molecular identifiers characterized the TCR beta cDNA libraries. TCRdb reprocessed the PCR reads with MiXCR, giving one entry per CDR3 protein. This table has about 430,000 distinct CDR3 sequences, 35% to 45% appearing once. What these receptors recognize is not known. The sample taken for sequencing was blood. The receptors here all came from a girl aged 2 to 9 with multiple sclerosis.

The chain's CDR3 is CASSQWVSETQYF. The CDR3 DNA follows: TGTGCCAGCAGTCAATGGGTATCAGAGACCCAGTACTTC. The gene calls are TRBV28 and TRBJ2-5; D gene ambiguous. Germline V gives CDR1 MDHEN, CDR2 SYDVKM. V gave up 5 bases and J gave up 4 bases, with 11 bases separating them. The CDR3 sequence is 13 residues long.

This clonotype has ten or more counts. CDR3 protein: CASSQDKSVGIQFF. CDR3 bases: TGCGCCAGCAGCCAAGATAAGTCGGTAGGGATACAGTTCTTC. The genes are TRBV4-3 and TRBJ2-1; no reliable D call. The CDR3 spans 14 residues. Trimming stripped 0 bases from V and 13 bases from J, with 16 bases between. Germline CDR1 reads LGHNA; CDR2 reads YSLEER.

This clonotype has a handful of counts. The gene calls are TRBV7-2 and TRBJ2-7, with D unresolved. This CDR3 comprises 14 residues. V was shortened by 4 bases and J by 0 bases, with 10 bases between the two germline ends. Germline values: CDR1 SGHTA, CDR2 FQGNSA. CDR3 nucleotide sequence: TGTGCCAGCAGCTATCAGAGGAGCTCCTACGAGCAGTACTTC. Translated: CASSYQRSSYEQYF.

The J gene is TRBJ2-4, the V gene TRBV28; D remains ambiguous. The J call is in doubt because the DNA end fits TRBJ2-7 better. In germline, CDR1 is MDHEN, CDR2 SYDVKM. There are 13 residues in the CDR3. Here the CDR3 reads CASRTIRTYEQYF. CDR3 sequence (DNA): TGTGCCAGCAGGACAATCAGGACCTACGAGCAGTACTTC.

The rearrangement links TRBV7-9 to TRBJ1-1; the D is unclear. In germline, CDR1 is SEHNR, CDR2 FQNEAQ (reference sequence). This CDR3 is built from 17 residues. V was pared by 3 bases and J by 0 bases, with 17 bases between. The CDR3, as DNA: TGTGCCAGCAGCTTCGACGGCACCGCGCTACTGAACACTGAAGCTTTCTTT. Its protein product is CASSFDGTALLNTEAFF.

The chain carries TRBV24-1 and TRBJ2-7; a weak D match, TRBD1 (6 bases). CDR1 and CDR2 from the germline V gene are KGHDR and SFDVKD. V dropped 5 bases and J dropped 2 bases, with 9 bases sitting between them. This CDR3 spans 13 amino acids. Written as DNA, the CDR3 is TGTGCCACCAGTGTGGGGGCCGCCTACGAGCAGTACTTC. It codes for CATSVGAAYEQYF.

The CDR3 DNA reads as TGTGCCAGCAGCCTTGTAAGCTCTGGGGCCAACGTCCTGACTTTC. The encoded protein is CASSLVSSGANVLTF. This chain uses TRBV7-2 with TRBJ2-6; D is uncertain. V shed 5 bases and J shed 0 bases, with 8 bases lying between them. The CDR3 extends over 15 amino acids. Looked up from germline, CDR1 is SGHTA and CDR2 is FQGNSA.

This clonotype was seen a handful of times. V usage is TRBV20-1 and J usage is TRBJ2-5; D is perhaps TRBD1 (5 bases). Per the germline V gene, CDR1 is DFQATT and CDR2 is SNEGSKA (reference sequence). V was clipped by 1 base and J by 4 bases, with 16 bases between them. The CDR3 loop spans 15 amino acids. CDR3 sequence reads: CSARALAGMRETQYF. The CDR3 nucleotides read TGCAGTGCTAGAGCCTTGGCAGGGATGCGAGAGACCCAGTACTTC.

This rearrangement joins TRBV11-2 to TRBJ1-2; D gene ambiguous. The CDR3 is 15 amino acids. Germline V gene data show CDR1 as SGHAT and CDR2 as FQNNGV. V lost 0 bases and J lost 4, with 12 bases in between. The CDR3 nucleotides read TGTGCCAGCAGCTTAGATCATGGCCGGCTCTATGGCTACACCTTC. Its protein is CASSLDHGRLYGYTF. Combining the CDR3 with reference TRBV11-2 and TRBJ1-2 gives the whole variable domain EAGVAQSPRYKIIEKRQSVAFWCNPISGHATLYWYQQILGQGPKLLIQFQNNGVVDDSQLPKDRFSAERLKGVDSTLKIQPAKLEDSAVYLCASSLDHGRLYGYTFGSGTRLTVV.

The chain is built from TRBV20-1 and TRBJ2-1, with TRBD2 identical over 10 bases. Germline V gene sequence: CDR1 DFQATT, CDR2 SNEGSKA (reference sequence). The length of the CDR3 is 16 residues. Germline trimming cut 0 bases from V and 8 bases from J; bases unmatched to any gene: 10. CDR3 amino acids: CSARDPLAGVFYEQFF. The CDR3 coding sequence is TGCAGTGCTAGAGATCCGCTAGCGGGAGTTTTCTATGAGCAGTTCTTC.

The gene calls are TRBV29-1 and TRBJ2-6, with D tentatively TRBD1 (6 bases). The length of the CDR3 is 14 residues. V was cut by 7 bases and J by 1 base, with 11 bases left in between. In germline, CDR1 is SQVTM, CDR2 ANQGSEA. This chain's CDR3 is CSAITGSGANVLTF. In nucleotides, the CDR3 is TGCAGCGCAATTACAGGGTCTGGGGCCAACGTCCTGACTTTC.

In its sample, this clonotype was seen a few times. J is TRBJ2-3 and V is TRBV5-1; D is undetermined. With 3 bases removed from V and 2 bases from J, the gap between germline ends came to 16 bases. Germline loops: CDR1 SGHRS, CDR2 YFSETQ. This CDR3 is built from 16 residues. CDR3 sequence: CASSSNSGRNTDTQYF. CDR3 in DNA: TGCGCCAGCAGCTCCAACTCTGGGCGGAACACAGATACGCAGTATTTT.

This chain uses TRBV29-1 with TRBJ2-1; TRBD2 aligns across 7 bases. The V segment lost 5 bases and the J segment 0 bases; nucleotides outside the gene matches: 1. This CDR3 is built from 13 residues. Germline values: CDR1 SQVTM, CDR2 ANQGSEA. CDR3 sequence reads: CSVRDYSYNEQFF. The CDR3 DNA sequence: TGCAGCGTTAGGGACTACTCCTACAATGAGCAGTTCTTC.

The chain is built from TRBV5-1 and TRBJ2-3, with 9 bases that match TRBD2. Germline V gene sequence: CDR1 SGHRS, CDR2 YFSETQ. The V gene end was trimmed by 6 bases and the J gene end by 9 bases; junction bases not matched to a gene: 8. This CDR3 is built from 13 residues. CDR3 nucleotide sequence: TGCGCCAGCAAAAGTCTAGCGGGGTACACGCAGTATTTT. Encoded protein: CASKSLAGYTQYF.

This chain joins TRBV25-1 and TRBJ2-1; tentatively, D is TRBD1 or TRBD2 (6 bases each). From germline, CDR1 is MGHDK and CDR2 SYGVNS. V was clipped by 6 bases and J by 3 bases, with 24 bases between them. This CDR3 has 18 amino acids. CDR3: CASSKFKVGGHVYNEQFF. The CDR3 coding sequence is TGTGCCAGCAGCAAATTCAAAGTCGGGGGACACGTCTACAATGAGCAGTTCTTC.

This clonotype appeared a few times. This sequence joins TRBV9 and TRBJ1-6; maybe TRBD1 (5 bases). Trimming took 4 bases from V and 7 from J, leaving 12 bases between them. The CDR3 is 14 amino acids. Germline CDR1 is SGDLS and CDR2 is YYNGEE. This chain's CDR3 is CASSSRRGNSPLHF. The CDR3 nucleotides are TGTGCCAGCAGCTCCCGACGGGGGAATTCACCCCTCCACTTT.

There are many counts of this clonotype. A much larger clone lies one base from this, so it may be a read error. This chain uses TRBV7-3 with TRBJ2-7; a weak D match, TRBD2 (5 bases). Trimming pared 3 bases from V and 7 bases from J, leaving 13 bases between. Germline CDR1 SGHTA, CDR2 FQGTGA. This CDR3 has 13 residues. CDR3 bases: TGTGCCAGCAGCTTTCGGGGTAACGATGAGCAGTACTTC. Translation: CASSFRGNDEQYF.

V is TRBV12-1 and J is TRBJ2-4. TRBV12-1 is annotated as a pseudogene. The CDR3 consists of 18 residues. The CDR3 loop reads CASSFDFVANLAKNIQYF. The CDR3 DNA reads TGTGCCAGCAGCTTTGATTTCGTGGCAAATCTAGCCAAAAACATTCAGTACTTC.

The sample holds a few counts of this clonotype. This rearrangement joins TRBV18 to TRBJ2-1; D might be TRBD1 (6 bases). This CDR3 is 18 amino acids long. V gave up 1 base and J gave up 9 bases, with 25 bases separating them. Germline CDR1 KGHSH, CDR2 LQKENI. Here the CDR3 DNA reads TGTGCCAGCTCACCACAAATTGCAGGGGCCGTCTATCGAGGTGAGCAGTTCTTC. Amino acids: CASSPQIAGAVYRGEQFF.

Comment on this clonotype: A read error is likely, as this CDR3 ends without the conserved phenylalanine or tryptophan. The J gene is TRBJ2-7, the V gene TRBV20-1; the D gene could be TRBD1 or TRBD2 (5 bases each). The end of the DNA aligns better with TRBJ2-5, so the J call may be wrong. The germline V gene encodes CDR1 DFQATT and CDR2 SNEGSKA (reference sequence). The CDR3 extends over 16 amino acids. The CDR3 protein is CSASLQGRDGQETQYC. Written as DNA, the CDR3 is TGCAGTGCTAGCCTTCAGGGTCGGGACGGACAAGAGACCCAGTACTGC.

The chain is built from TRBV5-1 and TRBJ2-3, with TRBD1 matching over 7 bases. Germline V CDR1 and CDR2: SGHRS, YFSETQ. V lost 4 bases and J lost 0; bases outside the gene matches: 8. The CDR3 has 16 residues. CDR3 loop: CASSPLDRDSTDTQYF. The CDR3 region has the DNA TGCGCCAGCAGCCCCCTCGACAGGGACAGCACAGATACGCAGTATTTT.

This clonotype has just a few counts. This sequence joins TRBV10-3 and TRBJ2-4; 7 bases are shared with TRBD2. This CDR3 spans 16 amino acids. V lost 0 bases and J lost 7; bases outside the gene matches: 9. Germline V gene lookup returns CDR1 ENHRY and CDR2 SYGVKD. CDR3 coding DNA: TGTGCCATCAGTGAGTCGCCCAGCGGGATTAAGAACATTCAGTACTTC. This gives the protein CAISESPSGIKNIQYF.

In DNA form, the CDR3 reads TGTGCCAGCAGCTTACCGGGTTGGGTGGGAGCTGAGCAGTTCTTC. Translating it yields CASSLPGWVGAEQFF. V gene TRBV7-9 combines with J gene TRBJ2-1, with D possibly TRBD2 on 5 matching bases. V was clipped by 2 bases and J by 9 bases, with 17 bases between them. CDR1 is SEHNR and CDR2 is FQNEAQ in the germline V gene (reference sequence). CDR3 size: 15 residues.

The chain uses TRBV6-2 or TRBV6-3 and TRBJ1-2; no firm D call. V was cut by 6 bases and J by 0 bases, with 11 bases left in between. Germline lookup yields CDR1 MNHEY and CDR2 SVGEGT. There are 14 residues in the CDR3. CDR3 nucleotides: TGTGCCAGCAGCCGAACATCACCTAACTATGGCTACACCTTC. Translation gives CASSRTSPNYGYTF.

The rearrangement uses TRBV4-2 and TRBJ2-3; 8 nucleotides line up with TRBD2. CDR3 size: 15 residues. The junction had 5 bases not matched to a gene; V was cut back by 5 bases and J by 1 base. Germline V gene lookup returns CDR1 LGHNA and CDR2 YNFKEQ. This CDR3 is CASSAQRGRTDTQYF. DNA for the CDR3: TGTGCCAGCAGCGCACAGCGGGGGCGCACAGATACGCAGTATTTT.

This chain connects TRBV10-3 to TRBJ1-2, with D perhaps TRBD1 (6 bases). Trimming removed 4 bases from V and 3 bases from J, with 6 bases in between. The CDR3 spans 12 residues. Germline assignment: CDR1 ENHRY and CDR2 SYGVKD. CDR3 in DNA: TGTGCCATCAGTGGGACAGACTATGGCTACACCTTC. Translation gives CAISGTDYGYTF.